The rows below give T cell receptor beta chains drawn from one sample of a study of shared clonotypes between healthy human individuals. The method was immunoSEQ multiplex PCR; TCRdb's version includes in-frame clones alone and lacks a portion of them. The data hold 1.5 million to 2.5 million clones, with about 95% observed a single time. The sample comprised naive CD8+ T cells sorted from blood. The receptors stem from a young man in good health. CDR3s include the opening cysteine and the closing phenylalanine or tryptophan. Fields, in order: clone size, D gene, V gene, J gene, CDR3 DNA, CDR3 protein. The D gene is left open where the match is weak. The size of a clone is reported for some rows only, either as once, few or many, or as a class for expanded clones.

few	NA	TRBV4-1	TRBJ2-1	TGCGCCAGCAGCCAAGATCCCTACAATGAGCAGTTCTTC	CASSQDPYNEQFF
NA	TRBD1	TRBV6-5	TRBJ1-4	TGTGCCAGCAGTTGGACAGGGCTAACTAATGAAAAACTGTTTTTT	CASSWTGLTNEKLFF
NA	TRBD1	TRBV30	TRBJ2-7	TGTGCCTGGACCAGGGGGACAGGGATACTCTACGAGCAGTACTTC	CAWTRGTGILYEQYF
NA	TRBD1	TRBV11-2	TRBJ2-3	TGTGCCAGCAGCTCACCAGGACAGGGCCCTAACACAGATACGCAGTATTTT	CASSSPGQGPNTDTQYF
NA	TRBD2	TRBV4-2	TRBJ2-7	TGTGCCAGCAGCCAAGATCGACTAGCGCTTACCTACGAGCAGTACTTC	CASSQDRLALTYEQYF
NA	TRBD2	TRBV7-2	TRBJ2-2	TGTGCCAGCAGCTTTCGTTCTAGCGGGAGTGGGGAGCTGTTTTTT	CASSFRSSGSGELFF
NA	NA	TRBV5-1	TRBJ1-1	TGCGCCAGCAGCTTGGAGCCGGAGGATGAAGCTTTCTTT	CASSLEPEDEAFF
once	TRBD2	TRBV5-6	TRBJ2-5	TGTGCCAGCAGCTGGCGGGGGAGGGGCCACCACTACTTGGAGACCCAGTACTTC	CASSWRGRGHHYLETQYF
NA	NA	TRBV2	TRBJ2-7	TGTGCCAGCAGTCTTACTCCCGAGCAGTACTTC	CASSLTPEQYF
NA	TRBD1	TRBV7-9	TRBJ1-5	TGTGCCAGCTCCGGGACAGAGGATTCCCAGCCCCAGCATTTT	CASSGTEDSQPQHF
NA	TRBD2	TRBV7-8	TRBJ2-7	TGTGCCAGCAGCCGGGGACTAGCGGGACTAGGGGACTACGAGCAGTACTTC	CASSRGLAGLGDYEQYF
few	TRBD1	TRBV11-2	TRBJ2-7	TGTGCCAGCAGCTGGGACAGGACCTACGAGCAGTACTTC	CASSWDRTYEQYF
NA	NA	TRBV6-5	TRBJ2-7	TGTGCCAGCAGTGAAGTCTGGGAGCAGTACTTC	CASSEVWEQYF
NA	TRBD1	TRBV4-3	TRBJ2-7	TGCGCCAGCAGCCAACTGACAGGGGACCCCTACGAGCAGTACTTC	CASSQLTGDPYEQYF
few	TRBD1	TRBV28	TRBJ1-1	TGTGCCAGCAGTCCTCCCGGACAGGTCCAGGGATACGCTTTCTTT	CASSPPGQVQGYAFF
NA	TRBD1	TRBV5-8	TRBJ2-7	TGTGCCAGCAGCCTGCTCCGGGACAGCTCCTACGAGCAGTACTTC	CASSLLRDSSYEQYF
NA	NA	TRBV11-2	TRBJ2-7	TGTGCCAGCAGCTCCGGCTTCCCCTACGAGCAGTACTTC	CASSSGFPYEQYF
once	NA	TRBV5-1	TRBJ1-6	TGCGCCAGCAGCTTGGATACCTTTTCTTCACCCCTCCACTTT	CASSLDTFSSPLHF
NA	NA	TRBV5-1	TRBJ1-1	TGCGCCAGCAGCTCGGGACTGGGGAAGAACACTGAAGCTTTCTTT	CASSSGLGKNTEAFF
NA	TRBD1	TRBV19	TRBJ1-5	TGTGCCAGTAGTGATAGGCGCCCAGGGACAGCGACAGATCAGCCCCAGCATTTT	CASSDRRPGTATDQPQHF
NA	TRBD1	TRBV29-1	TRBJ2-7	TGCAGCGTTGAAACGGGACAGGGCTACGAGCAGTACTTC	CSVETGQGYEQYF
NA	TRBD1	TRBV6-5	TRBJ2-7	TGTGCCAGCAGTTACTCTACGGGACAGCGCTCCTACGAGCAGTACTTC	CASSYSTGQRSYEQYF
NA	NA	TRBV2	TRBJ2-1	TGTGCCAGCATGGTCAGGGAATACAATGAGCAGTTCTTC	CASMVREYNEQFF
NA	TRBD2	TRBV9	TRBJ2-5	TGTGCCAGCAGCGGACTGGGACTAGCGGGGGGGAACGGTCACCAAGAGACCCAGTACTTC	CASSGLGLAGGNGHQETQYF
once	TRBD2	TRBV7-2	TRBJ2-7	TGTGCCAGCAGCTTAGCGGGAGGGCCAAGAAGCGAGCAGTACTTC	CASSLAGGPRSEQYF
NA	NA	TRBV4-3	TRBJ2-3	TGCGCCAGCAGCCAAGATAGCAGGGTCGCGGAGACGCAGTATTTT	CASSQDSRVAETQYF
NA	NA	TRBV11-2	TRBJ2-7	TGTGCCAGCAAGCTTGGGACAACTGGGATCTACGAGCAGTACTTC	CASKLGTTGIYEQYF
NA	TRBD2	TRBV27	TRBJ2-3	TGTGCCAGCAGTCCTTTACAGACTAGCGGGCTCACGAATACGCAGTATTTT	CASSPLQTSGLTNTQYF
NA	NA	TRBV13	TRBJ2-7	TGTGCCAGCAGCTTGGCCCCAGACGAGCAGTACTTC	CASSLAPDEQYF
NA	NA	TRBV15	TRBJ2-7	TGTGCCACCAGCAGCTTGACAGGAGGGTACGAGCAGTACTTC	CATSSLTGGYEQYF
NA	TRBD1	TRBV2	TRBJ2-7	TGTGCCAGCGGGTCTGACAGGGGGCTAGTCGACGAGCAGTACTTC	CASGSDRGLVDEQYF
once	TRBD1	TRBV9	TRBJ2-2	TGTGCCAGCAGCGCCATGGTGGGACAGGCCAACACCGGGGAGCTGTTTTTT	CASSAMVGQANTGELFF
few	TRBD1	TRBV6-4	TRBJ1-2	TGTGCCAGCAGTGACTCGACAGGGGTGGACGGCTACACCTTC	CASSDSTGVDGYTF
NA	TRBD2	TRBV7-9	TRBJ2-7	TGTGCCAGCAGCTTAGTATTAGCGGGAGTGTGGGAGCAGTACTTC	CASSLVLAGVWEQYF
NA	NA	TRBV10-1	TRBJ2-2	TGCGCCAGCAGTGACCCCGGGAACACCGGGGAGCTGTTTTTT	CASSDPGNTGELFF
NA	TRBD1	TRBV4-1	TRBJ2-2	TGCGCCAGCAGCCGTCTGGGACAGTACACCGGGGAGCTGTTTTTT	CASSRLGQYTGELFF
NA	TRBD1	TRBV29-1	TRBJ2-3	TGCAGCGTTGAGGGGACAGGGGTAACAGATACGCAGTATTTT	CSVEGTGVTDTQYF
NA	NA	TRBV5-4	TRBJ2-1	TGTGCCAGCATGGTGGCGGGACATGAGTTCTTC	CASMVAGHEFF
NA	NA	TRBV9	TRBJ2-7	TGTGCCAGCAGCTTGGGACTCTGGACGGACGAGCAGTACTTC	CASSLGLWTDEQYF
NA	NA	TRBV28	TRBJ2-7	TGTGCCAGCAGGCCCCCGGCAGGGCCCCTATCCCTAGAGCAGTACTTC	CASRPPAGPLSLEQYF
NA	NA	TRBV9	TRBJ1-2	TGTGCCAGCAGCCAGAACGGACCTAACTATGGCTACACCTTC	CASSQNGPNYGYTF
NA	TRBD1	TRBV29-1	TRBJ1-6	TGCAGCGTCTACTATACCGGGGACAGGTTCCTTAGCTCCTATAATTCACCCCTCCACTTT	CSVYYTGDRFLSSYNSPLHF
NA	NA	TRBV7-9	TRBJ1-1	TGTGCCAGCAAGACCCCGACAGGGAACACTGAAGCTTTCTTT	CASKTPTGNTEAFF
NA	NA	TRBV27	TRBJ2-2	TGTGCCAGCGGTTACAGATACACCGGGGAGCTGTTTTTT	CASGYRYTGELFF
NA	NA	TRBV11-2	TRBJ2-7	TGTGCCAGCAGCTTAGTTGGATCCTACGAGCAGTACTTC	CASSLVGSYEQYF
NA	TRBD1	TRBV6-1	TRBJ1-2	TGTGCCAGCAGTGAAGTCCGGGACAGCGTATATGGCTACACCTTC	CASSEVRDSVYGYTF